The 27 T cell receptor beta chains in this list originate from one sample, sequenced in a study of blood T cell repertoires in COVID-19. Here immunoSEQ multiplex PCR was the method, and the copy in TCRdb shows in-frame clones only, minus some. The sample gives some 340,000 clones, around 88% of which show up once; 3% is in the top ten. Material for sequencing was peripheral blood. These TCRs come from a man aged 25 to 45 with active or convalescent COVID-19.

Written as DNA, the CDR3 is TGTGCCAGCAGTAGGACAGTTGGCAATTCACCCCTCCACTTT. Its protein is CASSRTVGNSPLHF. The V and J genes are TRBV6-5 and TRBJ1-6, with a possible D match to TRBD1 (6 bases). Germline CDR1 is MNHEY and CDR2 is SVGAGI. Trimming left V 5 bases short and J 7 bases short, with 12 bases between. CDR3 length equals 14 residues.

The chain links TRBV7-2 to TRBJ2-7; no clear D. The CDR3 length is 11 residues. V was pared by 7 bases and J by 4 bases, with 8 bases between. Germline CDR1 SGHTA, CDR2 FQGNSA. The CDR3 nucleotides are TGTGCCAGCACCGCTAGGTACGAGCAGTACTTC. This codes for CASTARYEQYF.

This clone was seen a handful of times. The V and J genes are TRBV2 and TRBJ2-7; 8 bases agree with TRBD2. The J segment lost 4 bases and the V segment lost 3 bases, leaving 8 bases of the junction unmatched. CDR3 size: 15 residues. Germline V gene data show CDR1 as SNHLY and CDR2 as FYNNEI. CDR3 in DNA: TGTGCCAGCAGTGATGGGCGGGGGGCGCGATACGAGCAGTACTTC. Encoded protein: CASSDGRGARYEQYF.

The rearrangement joins TRBV4-2 to TRBJ1-3; no definite D call. CDR3 length equals 17 residues. Per the germline V gene, CDR1 is LGHNA and CDR2 is YNFKEQ. The germline V and J ends were trimmed by 1 base and 2 bases, with 15 bases remaining between them. The CDR3 protein is CASSQGGGPGTGNTIYF. The CDR3 nucleotides read TGTGCCAGCAGCCAAGGTGGTGGGCCGGGGACTGGAAACACCATATATTTT.

The chain is built from TRBV5-4 and TRBJ2-1, with 9 bases lining up with TRBD1. Germline trimming cut 4 bases from V and 8 bases from J; bases unmatched to any gene: 7. This CDR3 spans 14 amino acids. Germline V gene data show CDR1 as SGHNT and CDR2 as YYREEE (reference sequence). The CDR3 region is CASSPGQGLYEQFF. CDR3 nucleotides: TGTGCCAGCAGCCCCGGACAGGGGCTGTATGAGCAGTTCTTC.

The chain employs TRBV5-1 and TRBJ2-7, with D possibly being TRBD2 (7 bases). Germline lookup yields CDR1 SGHRS and CDR2 YFSETQ. Trimming removed 4 bases from V and 6 bases from J, with 26 bases in between. The CDR3 spans 17 residues. Here the CDR3 DNA reads TGCGCCAGCAGCCAACTCAAACAGGGCCTAGGGACTACCGAGCAGTACTTC. Encoded protein: CASSQLKQGLGTTEQYF.

The CDR3 DNA reads TGTGCCAGCAGCTCACAGGACAATGAGCAGTTCTTC. Protein: CASSSQDNEQFF. The rearrangement joins TRBV7-2 to TRBJ2-1; D possibly corresponds to TRBD1 (5 bases). From germline, CDR1 is SGHTA and CDR2 FQGNSA. Deletions cut 4 bases from V and 5 bases from J, with 6 bases between. The CDR3 sequence is 12 residues long.

This rearrangement joins TRBV12-2 to TRBJ2-3; no check of the table's D call, TRBD1, against the DNA was made. TRBV12-2 is recorded as a pseudogene. CDR3 size: 14 residues. The CDR3 reads CASRPFTPTDTQYF. CDR3 sequence (DNA): TGTGCAAGTCGCCCCTTCACACCAACAGATACGCAGTATTTT.

The chain recombines TRBV5-1 with TRBJ1-1; the D gene is possibly TRBD1 (5 bases). From germline, CDR1 is SGHRS and CDR2 YFSETQ. The CDR3 covers 14 residues. V lost 3 bases and J lost 1, with 10 bases in between. The DNA of the CDR3 is TGCGCCAGCAGCTGGGAAACAGGGAACACTGAAGCTTTCTTT. This gives the protein CASSWETGNTEAFF.

The V call is TRBV6-2 or TRBV6-3, the J call TRBJ1-2, with D possibly TRBD1 on 5 matching bases. Germline CDR1 reads MNHEY; CDR2 reads SVGEGT. The CDR3 sequence is 14 residues long. V lost 4 bases and J 3 bases, leaving 12 bases between the germline ends. The chain's CDR3 is CASSSRQLHYGYTF. The CDR3 DNA reads as TGTGCCAGCAGTTCCCGACAGCTCCACTATGGCTACACCTTC.

This rearrangement joins TRBV4-1 to TRBJ2-7, with D possibly TRBD1 on 5 matching bases. V gave up 0 bases and J gave up 2 bases, with 8 bases separating them. This CDR3 is built from 14 residues. The germline gives CDR1 MGHRA, CDR2 YSYEKL. CDR3 in amino acids: CASSQDTGPYEQYF. The CDR3 bases are TGCGCCAGCAGCCAAGATACAGGTCCCTACGAGCAGTACTTC.

This clone was recorded a few times. This chain joins TRBV6-5 and TRBJ2-1; 7 bases map to TRBD1. The CDR3 has 15 residues. J lost 7 bases, V lost 2 bases, and 8 bases had no gene match. Germline V CDR1 and CDR2: MNHEY, SVGAGI. The CDR3 DNA is TGTGCCAGCAGTTACCAACAGGGGATGGGGAATGAGCAGTTCTTC. This translates into CASSYQQGMGNEQFF.

The chain couples TRBV14 to TRBJ2-1; 8 positions match TRBD1. CDR1 and CDR2 (germline): SGHDN, FVKESK. The V and J ends lost 3 bases and 7 bases, in that order; junction bases with no gene match: 8. The CDR3 length is 15 residues. The CDR3 bases are TGTGCCAGCAGCCAGGTTTATACAGGGGGAAATGAGCAGTTCTTC. Translating gives CASSQVYTGGNEQFF.

In this sample, this clone turned up once. V gene TRBV30 combines with J gene TRBJ1-4, with D perhaps matching TRBD1 (5 bases). The ends were cut back, 0 bases at V and 8 bases at J, with 16 bases in the middle. This CDR3 region has 15 residues. Per germline, CDR1 GTSNPN and CDR2 SVGIG (reference sequence). The CDR3: CAWSVGAGREEKLFF. DNA for the CDR3: TGTGCCTGGAGTGTAGGGGCGGGGAGGGAGGAAAAACTGTTTTTT.

The chain combines TRBV3-1 (or the pseudogene TRBV3-2) with TRBJ2-7, with D maybe TRBD2 (5 bases). Germline CDR1 is LGHDT and CDR2 is YNNKEL (reference sequence). Trimming removed 3 bases from V and 2 bases from J, with 8 bases in between. The CDR3 has 13 residues. This CDR3 is CASSHAGPYEQYF. The DNA for the CDR3 is TGTGCCAGCAGCCACGCGGGCCCCTACGAGCAGTACTTC.

This clone was seen once. This sequence joins TRBV9 and TRBJ2-3; D is possibly TRBD2 (6 bases). V lost 0 bases and J lost 2, with 13 bases in between. Germline V gene data show CDR1 as SGDLS and CDR2 as YYNGEE. This CDR3 has 16 residues. CDR3: CASSVGASEITDTQYF. As DNA, the CDR3 is TGTGCCAGCAGCGTAGGGGCTAGCGAGATCACAGATACGCAGTATTTT.

In this sample, this clone turned up a few times. The CDR3 DNA reads TGTGCCAGCACCTTTATGGGGGGCACTGAAGCTTTCTTT. Amino acid sequence: CASTFMGGTEAFF. The chain is built from TRBV11-2 and TRBJ1-1, with D possibly being TRBD1 (5 bases). Germline V gene lookup returns CDR1 SGHAT and CDR2 FQNNGV. With 7 bases removed from V and 4 bases from J, the gap between germline ends came to 13 bases. There are 13 residues in the CDR3.

The V and J genes are TRBV3-1 (or the pseudogene TRBV3-2) and TRBJ1-4, with D possibly TRBD1 on 6 matching bases. V was shortened by 2 bases and J by 7 bases, with 20 bases between the two germline ends. Germline assignment: CDR1 LGHDT and CDR2 YNNKEL (reference sequence). The CDR3 loop spans 17 amino acids. Here the CDR3 reads CASSQFGRRGNGEKLFF. The DNA of the CDR3 is TGTGCCAGCAGCCAATTTGGAAGAAGGGGGAATGGTGAAAAACTGTTTTTT.

This clone was seen a handful of times. The genes are TRBV6-5 and TRBJ1-1, with D unclear. CDR1 and CDR2 from the germline V gene are MNHEY and SVGAGI. CDR3 size: 12 residues. V lost 5 bases and J lost 7, with 11 bases in between. CDR3: CASSLIGGEAFF. The CDR3 nucleotides read TGTGCCAGCAGTCTCATCGGCGGTGAAGCTTTCTTT.

This chain connects TRBV7-2 to TRBJ1-2; 8 bases are a match to TRBD1. The V and J ends lost 6 bases and 5 bases, in that order; junction bases with no gene match: 14. The CDR3 consists of 16 residues. Germline V gene sequence: CDR1 SGHTA, CDR2 FQGNSA. CDR3 DNA: TGTGCCAGCAGTCCAAAGGCCGGGACAGGCAATTATGGCTACACCTTC. This sequence encodes CASSPKAGTGNYGYTF.

V and J are TRBV7-9 and TRBJ2-2; tentatively, D is TRBD1 (5 bases). The CDR3 totals 16 residues. V dropped 1 base and J dropped 4 bases, with 13 bases sitting between them. CDR1 SEHNR and CDR2 FQNEAQ come from the germline V gene (reference sequence). This chain's CDR3 is CASSLGQGRVTGELFF. The DNA for the CDR3 is TGTGCCAGCAGCTTAGGCCAGGGAAGGGTCACCGGGGAGCTGTTTTTT.

About this clone itself: Other DNA sequences in this specimen translate into the identical CDR3. The rearrangement links TRBV9 to TRBJ2-3, with a weak D call TRBD2 (5 bases). This CDR3 comprises 13 residues. Germline loops: CDR1 SGDLS, CDR2 YYNGEE. V lost 0 bases to trimming and J lost 6 bases, with 8 bases between them. The CDR3, as DNA: TGTGCCAGCAGCGTAGCGGGAAAGGATACGCAGTATTTT. Protein sequence: CASSVAGKDTQYF.

The V call is TRBV11-3, the J call TRBJ1-4; 10 positions match TRBD1. V shed 3 bases and J 5 bases; nucleotides not matched to a gene: 9. This CDR3 has 17 residues. Per germline, CDR1 SGHNT and CDR2 YENEEA. Here the CDR3 DNA reads TGTGCCAGCAGCTTGTGGGGACCGGGACAGGGGAATGAAAAACTGTTTTTT. This sequence encodes CASSLWGPGQGNEKLFF.

The chain recombines TRBV7-2 with TRBJ1-5, with D unclear. The V gene's germline CDR1 is SGHTA and CDR2 FQGNSA. The CDR3 length is 14 residues. Trimming removed 2 bases from V and 9 bases from J, with 14 bases in between. CDR3 region: CASSLSTSSVPQHF. The CDR3 coding sequence is TGTGCCAGCAGCTTAAGTACGAGTTCGGTGCCCCAGCATTTT.

This chain uses TRBV4-2 with TRBJ2-1, with 7 bases that match TRBD2. Germline CDR1 LGHNA, CDR2 YNFKEQ. V gave up 3 bases and J gave up 0 bases; unmatched junction bases: 8. This CDR3 region has 17 residues. CDR3 sequence reads: CASSHPTSALSYNEQFF. The CDR3 DNA sequence: TGTGCCAGCAGCCACCCCACTAGCGCCCTCTCCTACAATGAGCAGTTCTTC.

V usage is TRBV19 and J usage is TRBJ1-5; D possibly corresponds to TRBD1 (5 bases). Germline values: CDR1 LNHDA, CDR2 SQIVND (reference sequence). V was pared by 2 bases and J by 7 bases, with 12 bases between. CDR3 length: 14 amino acids. The CDR3 reads CASSIFGGGQPQHF. The CDR3 DNA reads TGTGCCAGTAGTATATTCGGGGGTGGACAGCCCCAGCATTTT.

This sequence joins TRBV19 and TRBJ1-2, with D uncertain. V gave up 2 bases and J gave up 0 bases, with 10 bases separating them. The CDR3 has 15 residues. Germline loops: CDR1 LNHDA, CDR2 SQIVND (reference sequence). The CDR3 nucleotides are TGTGCCAGTAGTATAAGGCCCGGGGCTAACTATGGCTACACCTTC. It specifies CASSIRPGANYGYTF.